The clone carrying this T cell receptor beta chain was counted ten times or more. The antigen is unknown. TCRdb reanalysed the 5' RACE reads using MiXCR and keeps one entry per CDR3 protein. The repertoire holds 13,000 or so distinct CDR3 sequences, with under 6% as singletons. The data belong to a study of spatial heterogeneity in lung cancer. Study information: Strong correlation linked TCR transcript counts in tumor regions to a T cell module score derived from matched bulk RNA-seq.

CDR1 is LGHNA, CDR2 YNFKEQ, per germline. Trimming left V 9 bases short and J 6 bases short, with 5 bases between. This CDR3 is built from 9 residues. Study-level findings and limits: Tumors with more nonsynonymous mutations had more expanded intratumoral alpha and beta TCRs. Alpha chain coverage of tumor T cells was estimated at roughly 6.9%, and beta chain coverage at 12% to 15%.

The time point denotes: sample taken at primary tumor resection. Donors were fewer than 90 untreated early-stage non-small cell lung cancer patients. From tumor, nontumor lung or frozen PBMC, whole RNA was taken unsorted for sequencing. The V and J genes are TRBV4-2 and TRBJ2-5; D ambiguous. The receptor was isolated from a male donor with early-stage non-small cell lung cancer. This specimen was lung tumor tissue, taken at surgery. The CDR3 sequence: CASSKTQYF. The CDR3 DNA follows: TGTGCCAGTTCCAAGACCCAGTACTTC.